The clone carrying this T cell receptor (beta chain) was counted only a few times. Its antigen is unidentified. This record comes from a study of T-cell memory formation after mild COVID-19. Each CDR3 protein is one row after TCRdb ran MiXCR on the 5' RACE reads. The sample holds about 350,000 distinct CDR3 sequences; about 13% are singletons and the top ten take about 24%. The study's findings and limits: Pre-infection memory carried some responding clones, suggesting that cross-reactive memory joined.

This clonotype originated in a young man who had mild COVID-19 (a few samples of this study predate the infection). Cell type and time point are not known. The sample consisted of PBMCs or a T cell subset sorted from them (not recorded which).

CDR3 amino acids: CASSFGTSGGIETQYF. The CDR3 region has the DNA TGCGCCAGCAGCTTCGGGACTAGCGGGGGGATTGAGACCCAGTACTTC. The V gene is TRBV5-1, the J gene TRBJ2-5; 15 bases align to TRBD2. The CDR3 has 16 residues. Germline trimming cut 2 bases from V and 5 bases from J; bases unmatched to any gene: 4. Germline values: CDR1 SGHRS, CDR2 YFSETQ.